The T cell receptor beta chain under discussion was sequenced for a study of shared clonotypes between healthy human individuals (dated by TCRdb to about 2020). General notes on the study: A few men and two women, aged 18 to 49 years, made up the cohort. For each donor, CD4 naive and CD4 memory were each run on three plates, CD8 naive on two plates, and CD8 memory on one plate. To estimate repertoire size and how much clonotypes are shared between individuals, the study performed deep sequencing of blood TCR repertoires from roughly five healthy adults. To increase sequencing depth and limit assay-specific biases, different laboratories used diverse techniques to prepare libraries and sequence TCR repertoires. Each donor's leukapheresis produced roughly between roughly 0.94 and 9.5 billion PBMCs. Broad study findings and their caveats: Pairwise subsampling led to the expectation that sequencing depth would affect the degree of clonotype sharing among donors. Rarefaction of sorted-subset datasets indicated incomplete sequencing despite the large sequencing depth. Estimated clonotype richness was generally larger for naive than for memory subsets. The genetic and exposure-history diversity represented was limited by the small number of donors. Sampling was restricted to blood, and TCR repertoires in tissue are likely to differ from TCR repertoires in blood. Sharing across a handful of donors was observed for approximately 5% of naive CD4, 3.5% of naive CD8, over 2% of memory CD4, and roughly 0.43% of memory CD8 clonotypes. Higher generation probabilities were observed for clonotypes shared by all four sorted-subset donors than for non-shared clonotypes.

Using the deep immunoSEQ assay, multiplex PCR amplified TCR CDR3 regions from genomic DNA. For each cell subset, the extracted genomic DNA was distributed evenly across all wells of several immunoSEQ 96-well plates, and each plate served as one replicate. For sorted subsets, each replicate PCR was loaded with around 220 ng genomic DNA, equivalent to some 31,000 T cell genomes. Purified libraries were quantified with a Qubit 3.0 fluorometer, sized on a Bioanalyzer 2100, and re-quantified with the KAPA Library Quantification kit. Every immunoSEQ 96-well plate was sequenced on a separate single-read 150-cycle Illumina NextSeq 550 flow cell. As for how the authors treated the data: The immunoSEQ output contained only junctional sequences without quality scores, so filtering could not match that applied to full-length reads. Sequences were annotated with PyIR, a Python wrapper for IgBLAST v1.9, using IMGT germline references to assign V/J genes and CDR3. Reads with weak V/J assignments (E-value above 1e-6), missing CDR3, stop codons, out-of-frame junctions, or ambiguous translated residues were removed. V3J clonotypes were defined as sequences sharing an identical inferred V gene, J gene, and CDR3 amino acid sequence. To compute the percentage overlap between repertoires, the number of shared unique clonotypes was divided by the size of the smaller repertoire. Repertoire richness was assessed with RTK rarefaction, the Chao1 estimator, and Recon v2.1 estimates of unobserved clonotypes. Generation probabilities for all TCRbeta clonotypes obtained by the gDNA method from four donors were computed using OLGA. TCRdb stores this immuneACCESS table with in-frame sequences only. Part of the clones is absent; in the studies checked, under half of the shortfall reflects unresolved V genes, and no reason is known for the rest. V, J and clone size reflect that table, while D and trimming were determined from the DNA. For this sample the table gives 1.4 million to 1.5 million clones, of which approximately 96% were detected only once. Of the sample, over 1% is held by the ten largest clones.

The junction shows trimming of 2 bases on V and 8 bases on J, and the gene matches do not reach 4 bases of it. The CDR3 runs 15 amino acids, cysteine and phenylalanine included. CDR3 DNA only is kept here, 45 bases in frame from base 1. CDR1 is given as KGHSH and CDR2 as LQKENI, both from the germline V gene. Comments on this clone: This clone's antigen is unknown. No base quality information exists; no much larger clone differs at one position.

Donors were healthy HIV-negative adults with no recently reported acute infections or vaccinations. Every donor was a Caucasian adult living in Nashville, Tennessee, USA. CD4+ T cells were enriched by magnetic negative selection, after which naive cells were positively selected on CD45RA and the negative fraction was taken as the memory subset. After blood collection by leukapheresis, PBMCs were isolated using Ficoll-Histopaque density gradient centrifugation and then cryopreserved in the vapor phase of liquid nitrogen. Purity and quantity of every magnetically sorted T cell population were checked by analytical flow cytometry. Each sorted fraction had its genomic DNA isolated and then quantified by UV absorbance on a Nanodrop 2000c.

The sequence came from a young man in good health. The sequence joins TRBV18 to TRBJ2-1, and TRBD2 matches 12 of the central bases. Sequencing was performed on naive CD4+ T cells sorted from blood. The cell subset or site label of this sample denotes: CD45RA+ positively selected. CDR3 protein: CASSPSSGRGHEQFF. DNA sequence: TGTGCCAGCTCACCATCTAGCGGGAGGGGGCATGAGCAGTTCTTC.